The 32 T cell receptor beta chains reported below all come from one sample, sequenced in a study of shared T cell receptors in the human thymus. Generated by immunoSEQ multiplex PCR, the TCRdb table keeps only in-frame clones and is missing some. The sample carries about 710,000 clones, 87% recorded once. This same sample was also part of a study on human thymus T cells.

Material: thymocytes. Every receptor here comes from a boy under two years old with a congenital heart defect.

This CDR3 reads CASSSSDEQFF. The CDR3 DNA follows: TGTGCCAGCAGTTCTAGCGATGAGCAGTTCTTC. The chain is built from TRBV28 and TRBJ2-1, with D perhaps TRBD2 (6 bases). The CDR3 contains 11 residues. Deletions cut 4 bases from V and 8 bases from J, with 6 bases between. The germline V gene encodes CDR1 MDHEN and CDR2 SYDVKM.

The CDR3 DNA sequence: TGCGCCAGCAGCTTACAGACAGGTGTTAACTATGGCTACACCTTC. The encoded protein is CASSLQTGVNYGYTF. The J gene is TRBJ1-2, the V gene TRBV5-1; D possibly corresponds to TRBD1 (6 bases). The CDR3 runs 15 residues. V lost 2 bases and J lost 1, with 12 bases in between. Germline V lookup: CDR1 SGHRS, CDR2 YFSETQ.

V is TRBV25-1 and J is TRBJ2-1, with 13 bases matching TRBD2. Looked up from germline, CDR1 is MGHDK and CDR2 is SYGVNS. Germline trimming cut 5 bases from V and 5 bases from J; bases unmatched to any gene: 6. This CDR3 contains 16 residues. CDR3 in DNA: TGTGCCAGCAGTACTCCCGGGACTAGCGGGGACAATGAGCAGTTCTTC. Translation gives CASSTPGTSGDNEQFF.

V gene TRBV28 combines with J gene TRBJ2-2, with 11 bases fitting TRBD1. Germline trimming cut 5 bases from V and 6 bases from J; bases unmatched to any gene: 11. The CDR3 is 17 amino acids. Germline loops: CDR1 MDHEN, CDR2 SYDVKM. CDR3 in amino acids: CASSKRTGTGGPGELFF. Written as DNA, the CDR3 is TGTGCCAGCAGTAAACGGACCGGGACAGGGGGGCCCGGGGAGCTGTTTTTT.

This chain uses TRBV5-8 with TRBJ1-1; D unclear. V dropped 2 bases and J dropped 7 bases, with 12 bases sitting between them. The CDR3 consists of 13 residues. The germline V gene encodes CDR1 SGHTS and CDR2 YDEGEE. In nucleotides, the CDR3 is TGTGCCAGCAGCTTACAACAGAGATGTGAAGCTTTCTTT. This encodes CASSLQQRCEAFF.

The chain joins TRBV4-2 to TRBJ1-3; D perhaps matches TRBD1 (6 bases). The V gene's germline CDR1 is LGHNA and CDR2 YNFKEQ. The V and J ends lost 4 bases and 0 bases respectively, with 13 bases between them. The length of the CDR3 is 16 residues. The CDR3, as DNA: TGTGCCAGCAGCCGCTGGACAGCCGGCTCTGGAAACACCATATATTTT. Amino acids: CASSRWTAGSGNTIYF.

V usage is TRBV18 and J usage is TRBJ1-1; D gene unclear. The CDR3 extends over 11 amino acids. The germline CDR1 and CDR2 sequences are KGHSH and LQKENI. V lost 3 bases and J lost 5, with 4 bases in between. CDR3 region: CASSPQTEAFF. The CDR3 DNA follows: TGTGCCAGCTCACCCCAGACTGAAGCTTTCTTT.

The rearrangement links TRBV5-1 to TRBJ2-6, with D tentatively TRBD1 (5 bases). The V and J ends lost 1 base and 3 bases respectively, with 17 bases between them. CDR3 length: 18 amino acids. In germline, CDR1 is SGHRS, CDR2 YFSETQ. The CDR3 spells CASSLLWGAPCGANVLTF. The CDR3 bases are TGCGCCAGCAGCTTGCTGTGGGGCGCTCCATGTGGGGCCAACGTCCTGACTTTC.

The V and J genes are TRBV6-5 and TRBJ1-2; the D gene is possibly TRBD1 (5 bases). Germline values: CDR1 MNHEY, CDR2 SVGAGI. Trimming cost V 2 bases and J 3 bases, with 7 bases left between them. The CDR3 spans 13 residues. CDR3: CASSYGRDYGYTF. The CDR3 DNA is TGTGCCAGCAGTTACGGCAGGGACTATGGCTACACCTTC.

J is TRBJ2-7 and V is TRBV7-9; 7 bases are shared with TRBD1. V shed 8 bases and J 0 bases; nucleotides not matched to a gene: 7. This CDR3 is built from 14 residues. Germline values: CDR1 SEHNR, CDR2 FQNEAQ (reference sequence). This chain's CDR3 is CASRAGGNSYEQYF. The CDR3 coding sequence is TGTGCCAGCCGAGCAGGGGGAAACTCCTACGAGCAGTACTTC.

This chain uses TRBV7-9 with TRBJ2-3; 13 nucleotides line up with TRBD2. The CDR3 length is 19 residues. With V trimmed by 6 bases and J by 3 bases, 15 bases remained unmatched. The germline gives CDR1 SEHNR, CDR2 FQNEAQ (reference sequence). The CDR3 loop is CASREGTSGRAILTDTQYF. In DNA, the CDR3 is TGTGCCAGCAGGGAAGGAACTAGCGGGAGGGCCATACTTACAGATACGCAGTATTTT.

V gene TRBV28 combines with J gene TRBJ1-5; D is perhaps TRBD1 (6 bases). Trimming stripped 8 bases from V and 3 bases from J, with 20 bases between. Germline loops: CDR1 MDHEN, CDR2 SYDVKM. This CDR3 comprises 16 residues. CDR3 sequence (DNA): TGTGCCAGCGCTACAAGGCCCGGACAGTACAATCAGCCCCAGCATTTT. This sequence encodes CASATRPGQYNQPQHF.

The count of this clone is one. In nucleotides, the CDR3 is TGTGCCAGCAGCGTCTGGGAGGGCCGGAACACTGAAGCTTTCTTT. Its protein is CASSVWEGRNTEAFF. V and J are TRBV5-6 and TRBJ1-1; D is undetermined. This CDR3 contains 15 residues. V was trimmed by 4 bases and J by 1 base, leaving 14 bases between them. Germline V gene sequence: CDR1 SGHDT, CDR2 YYEEEE.

This chain links TRBV28 with TRBJ1-5, with a possible D match to TRBD1 (5 bases). The germline V gene encodes CDR1 MDHEN and CDR2 SYDVKM. V was clipped by 5 bases and J by 0 bases, with 17 bases between them. The CDR3 is 17 residues long. DNA of the CDR3: TGTGCCAGCAGTCCCCTCTTGGACATTAGTAGCAATCAGCCCCAGCATTTT. Translation gives CASSPLLDISSNQPQHF.

The chain carries TRBV5-5 and TRBJ1-5; 9 nucleotides align to TRBD1. The germline V gene has CDR1 SGHKS and CDR2 YYEKEE (reference sequence). CDR3 length: 18 amino acids. The junction had 12 bases not matched to a gene; V was cut back by 1 base and J by 4 bases. The CDR3 loop is CASSLSPQGASGNQPQHF. The CDR3 DNA sequence: TGTGCCAGCAGCTTGTCTCCACAGGGGGCCAGTGGAAATCAGCCCCAGCATTTT.

The V gene is TRBV5-6, the J gene TRBJ1-5; 7 nucleotides agree with TRBD1. J was trimmed by 4 bases and V by 2 bases; bases with no gene match: 6. The CDR3 sequence is 15 residues long. The germline V gene encodes CDR1 SGHDT and CDR2 YYEEEE. The CDR3 protein is CASSFRDRTNQPQHF. DNA of the CDR3: TGTGCCAGCAGCTTCCGGGACAGAACTAATCAGCCCCAGCATTTT.

The chain uses TRBV6-1 and TRBJ2-7; TRBD2 aligns across 7 bases. J lost 4 bases, V lost 5 bases, and 5 bases had no gene match. CDR1 and CDR2 (germline): MNHNS, SASEGT. The CDR3 covers 13 residues. The CDR3 loop is CASSPWGGYEQYF. In DNA, the CDR3 is TGTGCCAGCAGTCCCTGGGGGGGTTACGAGCAGTACTTC.

For this clone: Different DNA sequences within this sample yield the same CDR3. V gene TRBV19 combines with J gene TRBJ1-5, with D possibly matching TRBD1 (6 bases). The CDR3 sequence is 14 residues long. Per germline, CDR1 LNHDA and CDR2 SQIVND (reference sequence). V was trimmed by 3 bases and J by 7 bases, leaving 13 bases between them. The CDR3 DNA sequence: TGTGCCAGTAGTATGGGCCAGGGGTCCCAGCCCCAGCATTTT. Residues: CASSMGQGSQPQHF.

The chain recombines TRBV5-6 with TRBJ2-7; D remains unclear. Germline values: CDR1 SGHDT, CDR2 YYEEEE. This CDR3 is built from 15 residues. Trimming took 0 bases from V and 4 from J, leaving 14 bases between them. CDR3 nucleotide sequence: TGTGCCAGCAGCTTGGGGCTAGTAAGGCCGTACGAGCAGTACTTC. This sequence encodes CASSLGLVRPYEQYF.

The chain recombines TRBV28 with TRBJ2-3, with D possibly matching TRBD1 (5 bases). The V end was cut by 5 bases, the J end by 2 bases, with 11 bases between. Germline V gene data show CDR1 as MDHEN and CDR2 as SYDVKM. This CDR3 region has 14 residues. The DNA for the CDR3 is TGTGCCAGCAGTAAGACAGTAACCACAGATACGCAGTATTTT. Protein product: CASSKTVTTDTQYF.

The gene calls are TRBV6-6 and TRBJ2-7; D is possibly TRBD2 (6 bases). The germline V gene encodes CDR1 MNHNY and CDR2 SVGAGI (reference sequence). Trimming took 2 bases from V and 3 from J, leaving 14 bases between them. The CDR3 is made up of 15 amino acids. The DNA of the CDR3 is TGTGCCAGCAGTTACGCACTAGCCTGGGTCTACGAGCAGTACTTC. Translating gives CASSYALAWVYEQYF.

This clone came up once. The chain uses TRBV27 and TRBJ2-5; 9 bases line up with TRBD2. Losses at the gene ends were 6 bases for V and 6 bases for J; bases not matched to a gene: 14. From germline, CDR1 is MNHEY and CDR2 SMNVEV (reference sequence). This CDR3 has 16 residues. CDR3: CASSPQGREGRKTQYF. In DNA, the CDR3 is TGTGCCAGCAGCCCCCAGGGGCGGGAGGGCCGAAAGACCCAGTACTTC.

The chain recombines TRBV7-2 with TRBJ1-5; 10 bases are a match to TRBD1. Germline V gives CDR1 SGHTA, CDR2 FQGNSA. Trimming at V came to 2 bases and at J to 2 bases, leaving 6 bases not matched to a gene. The length of the CDR3 is 17 residues. CDR3 in DNA: TGTGCCAGCAGCTTAAAGGGGACAGGGGAACGCAATCAGCCCCAGCATTTT. This codes for CASSLKGTGERNQPQHF. The full variable domain, its missing parts supplied by reference TRBV7-2 and TRBJ1-5, is GAGVSQSPSNKVTEKGKDVELRCDPISGHTALYWYRQSLGQGLEFLIYFQGNSAPDKSGLPSDRFSAERTGGSVSTLTIQRTQQEDSAVYLCASSLKGTGERNQPQHFGDGTRLSIL.

The rearrangement uses TRBV18 and TRBJ2-3; TRBD1 agrees at 7 bases. Germline trimming cut 3 bases from V and 5 bases from J; bases unmatched to any gene: 11. Per germline, CDR1 KGHSH and CDR2 LQKENI. This CDR3 has 16 amino acids. CDR3 region: CASSPPFLHRGDTQYF. CDR3 DNA: TGTGCCAGCTCACCCCCCTTCCTACACAGGGGAGATACGCAGTATTTT.

The chain couples TRBV5-4 to TRBJ2-7, with a possible D match to TRBD2 (6 bases). The CDR3 sequence is 13 residues long. Germline loops: CDR1 SGHNT, CDR2 YYREEE (reference sequence). V was trimmed by 4 bases and J by 1 base, leaving 9 bases between them. The CDR3 reads CASSRRGSYEQYF. CDR3 DNA: TGTGCCAGCAGCCGGAGGGGTTCCTACGAGCAGTACTTC.

The chain combines TRBV5-6 with TRBJ1-1; 8 bases are shared with TRBD1. Per the germline V gene, CDR1 is SGHDT and CDR2 is YYEEEE. V gave up 2 bases and J gave up 11 bases; unmatched junction bases: 17. This CDR3 has 16 residues. CDR3 sequence (DNA): TGTGCCAGCAGCTTACTGGACAGGGCCACCCCAAGGAGGGCTTTCTTT. Translation gives CASSLLDRATPRRAFF.

In DNA form, the CDR3 reads TGCGCCAGCAGCCAAATGTTCGGGAGGAAGGACGGCGAGCAGTACTTC. Its translation: CASSQMFGRKDGEQYF. V and J are TRBV4-1 and TRBJ2-7, with 7 positions matching TRBD2. Germline CDR1 and CDR2: MGHRA and YSYEKL. V was clipped by 2 bases and J by 6 bases; unmatched bases: 13. This CDR3 is 16 amino acids long.

The rearrangement uses TRBV5-1 and TRBJ2-3; 9 nucleotides match TRBD1. The germline V gene encodes CDR1 SGHRS and CDR2 YFSETQ. Trimming took 0 bases from V and 6 from J; bases not matched to a gene: 5. The CDR3 covers 15 residues. This chain's CDR3 is CASSLGQGVRDTQYF. In DNA, the CDR3 is TGCGCCAGCAGCTTGGGACAGGGGGTGAGGGATACGCAGTATTTT.

The gene calls are TRBV19 and TRBJ2-3; TRBD1 matches 9 bases. With 1 base clipped from V and 3 bases from J, the junction kept 11 bases outside the gene matches. In germline, CDR1 is LNHDA, CDR2 SQIVND (reference sequence). The CDR3 totals 18 residues. CDR3 protein: CASSIGDWGDRETDTQYF. The CDR3 DNA sequence: TGTGCCAGTAGTATAGGGGACTGGGGGGACAGGGAAACAGATACGCAGTATTTT.

The chain is built from TRBV5-6 and TRBJ1-2, with 7 bases fitting TRBD1. The CDR3 length is 19 residues. Trimming took 4 bases from V and 1 from J; bases not matched to a gene: 19. CDR1 is SGHDT and CDR2 is YYEEEE in the germline V gene. This CDR3 is CASSPLDRFAPHLNYGYTF. DNA of the CDR3: TGTGCCAGCAGCCCACTGGACAGGTTCGCACCCCACCTTAACTATGGCTACACCTTC.

The rearrangement joins TRBV28 to TRBJ1-2, with 7 bases that match TRBD1. The germline CDR1 and CDR2 sequences are MDHEN and SYDVKM. Losses at the gene ends were 5 bases for V and 4 bases for J; bases not matched to a gene: 10. The CDR3 runs 15 residues. CDR3 loop: CASSPIRQGGYGYTF. The DNA for the CDR3 is TGTGCCAGCAGTCCTATTCGACAGGGCGGCTATGGCTACACCTTC.

This chain uses TRBV27 with TRBJ2-7; D not certain. The CDR3 is 20 amino acids. Germline V gene data show CDR1 as MNHEY and CDR2 as SMNVEV (reference sequence). V dropped 0 bases and J dropped 0 bases, with 24 bases sitting between them. The CDR3 spells CASSLSNEVAKSRYSYEQYF. The CDR3, as DNA: TGTGCCAGCAGTTTATCGAACGAGGTAGCTAAGTCAAGGTACTCCTACGAGCAGTACTTC.